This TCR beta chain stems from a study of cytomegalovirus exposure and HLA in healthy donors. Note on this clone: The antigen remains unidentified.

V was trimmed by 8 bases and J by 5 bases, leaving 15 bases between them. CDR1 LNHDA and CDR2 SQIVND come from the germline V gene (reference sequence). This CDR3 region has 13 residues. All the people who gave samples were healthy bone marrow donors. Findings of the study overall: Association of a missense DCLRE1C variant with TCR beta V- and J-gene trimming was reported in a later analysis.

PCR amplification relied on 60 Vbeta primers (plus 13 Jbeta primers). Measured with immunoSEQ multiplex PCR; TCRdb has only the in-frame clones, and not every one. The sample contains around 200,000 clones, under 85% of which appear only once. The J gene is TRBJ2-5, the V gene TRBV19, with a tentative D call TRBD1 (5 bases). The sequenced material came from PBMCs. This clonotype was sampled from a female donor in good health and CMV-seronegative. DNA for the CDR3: TGTGCCAGTTCTAGACAGCTTATGGAGACCCAGTACTTC. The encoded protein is CASSRQLMETQYF.